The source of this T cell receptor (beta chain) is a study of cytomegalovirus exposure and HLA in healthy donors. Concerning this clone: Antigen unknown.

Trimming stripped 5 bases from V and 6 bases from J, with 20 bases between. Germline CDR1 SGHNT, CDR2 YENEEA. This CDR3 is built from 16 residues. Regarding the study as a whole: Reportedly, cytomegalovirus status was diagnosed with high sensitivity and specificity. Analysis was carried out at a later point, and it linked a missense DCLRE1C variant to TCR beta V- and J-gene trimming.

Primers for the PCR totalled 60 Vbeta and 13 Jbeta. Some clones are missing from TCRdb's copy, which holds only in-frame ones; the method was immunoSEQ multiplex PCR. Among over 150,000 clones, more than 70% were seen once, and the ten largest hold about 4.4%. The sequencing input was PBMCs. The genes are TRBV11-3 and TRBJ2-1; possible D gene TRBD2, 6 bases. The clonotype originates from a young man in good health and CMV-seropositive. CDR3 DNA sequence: TGTGCCAGCAGCAAGCCGGGGACGGGAGTTTCCAATGAGCAGTTCTTC. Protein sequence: CASSKPGTGVSNEQFF.